The clone carrying this T cell receptor beta chain has more than one count but fewer than ten. Its antigen is unknown. These data are taken from a study of T cell responses to AZD1222 COVID-19 vaccine. Germline lookup yields CDR1 MNHEY and CDR2 SVGAGI. The CDR3 has 14 residues. The germline V and J ends were trimmed by 0 bases and 8 bases, with 13 bases remaining between them. Data came from immunoSEQ multiplex PCR; TCRdb stores just in-frame clones and leaves some out. The table has roughly 91,000 clones, about 92% seen once. Study-level points and caveats: Of the AZD1222 recipients, only 6 or 7 were seropositive at baseline.

J is TRBJ1-2 and V is TRBV6-5; the D is unclear. The source material was peripheral blood, sampled on day 0 of AZD1222 vaccination. The TCR originated in an adult in good health. CDR3 in amino acids: CASSYSGSRRGYTF. CDR3 in DNA: TGTGCCAGCAGTTACTCGGGCAGCCGAAGGGGCTACACCTTC.